In its sample, the clone carrying this TCR beta chain was seen a few times. Its antigen is unknown. The PCR contained 60 Vbeta and 13 Jbeta primers. The protocol was immunoSEQ multiplex PCR, while the TCRdb copy is restricted to in-frame clones and leaves out a portion. Of approximately 150,000 clones in the sample, about three fifths were seen once. The entry originates in a study of cytomegalovirus exposure and HLA in healthy donors. Study details: Among 150 million to 200 million T cells, an earlier analysis found roughly 100 million unique TCR beta sequences. The study placed about 86% of its 398 genotyped donors in the Caucasian-associated ancestry cluster.

Points from the study as a whole: Later analysis suggested most CMV-associated TCR beta chains were HLA-restricted. Later on, a genetic analysis was performed. It linked a missense variant in DCLRE1C with V- and J-gene trimming of TCR beta.

CDR3 length: 13 amino acids. Germline CDR1 is SGHRS and CDR2 is YFSETQ. Trimming stripped 2 bases from V and 4 bases from J, with 9 bases between. The genes are TRBV5-1 and TRBJ1-1; possible D gene TRBD1, 6 bases. What was sequenced was PBMCs. This TCR derives from a woman aged 60-75 years in good health and CMV-seropositive. The CDR3 coding sequence is TGCGCCAGCAGCTTCAGGGGTCCCACTGAAGCTTTCTTT. Its translation is CASSFRGPTEAFF.